One sample yielded the 23 T cell receptor beta chains listed below, sequenced in a study of cytomegalovirus exposure and HLA in healthy donors. Primers included in the PCR were 60 Vbeta and 13 Jbeta primers. Using immunoSEQ multiplex PCR, the repertoire was profiled, and TCRdb retains in-frame clones only, with some absent. The data show roughly 100,000 clones, around two thirds seen once. Material for sequencing was PBMCs. Every receptor here comes from a man aged 25-40 years in good health and CMV-seropositive.

V is TRBV5-1 and J is TRBJ2-7; maybe TRBD1 (5 bases). Germline-derived CDR1 and CDR2 are SGHRS and YFSETQ. The ends were cut back, 1 base at V and 3 bases at J, with 8 bases in the middle. This CDR3 has 13 amino acids. The CDR3 DNA reads as TGCGCCAGCAGCTTGTCGGACAACTACGAGCAGTACTTC. It codes for CASSLSDNYEQYF.

The rearrangement links TRBV6-1 to TRBJ2-7; the match to TRBD2 covers 11 bases. This CDR3 comprises 13 residues. Germline V gene data show CDR1 as MNHNS and CDR2 as SASEGT. After removal of 9 bases from V and 0 bases from J, the junction contained 1 base not matched to a gene. For the CDR3, the DNA is TGTGCCAGTGGGACTAGCGGCTCCTACGAGCAGTACTTC. Its translation: CASGTSGSYEQYF.

The V gene is TRBV10-2, the J gene TRBJ2-4; 15 nucleotides agree with TRBD2. Germline CDR1 is WSHSY and CDR2 is SAAADI. CDR3 length: 16 residues. V gave up 5 bases and J gave up 8 bases; unmatched junction bases: 7. CDR3 DNA: TGCGCCAGCAGTATCGGACTAGCGGGGGGGCGGTACATTCAGTACTTC. This translates into CASSIGLAGGRYIQYF.

The chain joins TRBV5-1 to TRBJ1-4; D is uncertain. The V gene lost 4 bases and the J gene lost 6 bases, with 13 bases spanning the gap. The CDR3 length is 14 residues. CDR1 and CDR2 from the germline V gene are SGHRS and YFSETQ. The CDR3 region has the DNA TGCGCCAGCAGCCTGGGTCCTTCAGATGAAAAACTGTTTTTT. Amino acids: CASSLGPSDEKLFF.

The V and J genes are TRBV7-9 and TRBJ1-1; D might be TRBD1 (5 bases). V gave up 5 bases and J gave up 2 bases, with 12 bases separating them. The germline gives CDR1 SEHNR, CDR2 FQNEAQ (reference sequence). The CDR3 loop spans 14 amino acids. The DNA for the CDR3 is TGTGCCAGCAGCCACCAAGGGGAAAACACTGAAGCTTTCTTT. It specifies CASSHQGENTEAFF.

The table lists this clone with a few counts. J is TRBJ2-5 and V is TRBV29-1; the match to TRBD1 covers 7 bases. The CDR3 totals 14 residues. CDR1 and CDR2 (germline): SQVTM, ANQGSEA. Losses at the gene ends were 1 base for V and 5 bases for J; bases not matched to a gene: 7. CDR3 amino acids: CSVEGQGTVETQYF. In DNA, the CDR3 is TGCAGCGTTGAAGGACAGGGCACGGTCGAGACCCAGTACTTC.

This clone was recorded only once. The CDR3 DNA reads TGTGCCAGCAGCCTAGGACAGGGTGGGACCGGGGAGCTGTTTTTT. Protein sequence: CASSLGQGGTGELFF. The gene calls are TRBV6-5 and TRBJ2-2, with 8 bases fitting TRBD1. V was clipped by 6 bases and J by 5 bases; unmatched bases: 8. Germline-derived CDR1 and CDR2 are MNHEY and SVGAGI. The CDR3 totals 15 residues.

The V call is TRBV7-8, the J call TRBJ2-5; D is possibly TRBD1 (5 bases). From germline, CDR1 is SGHVS and CDR2 FQNEAQ. The ends were cut back, 5 bases at V and 0 bases at J, with 19 bases in the middle. The CDR3 is 17 amino acids. The CDR3 coding sequence is TGTGCCAGCAGCGGCCGATGGCAGGGCCCTAACCAAGAGACCCAGTACTTC. Its protein is CASSGRWQGPNQETQYF. Full variable domain (outside the CDR3, taken from reference TRBV7-8 and TRBJ2-5): GAGVSQSPRYKVAKRGQDVALRCDPISGHVSLFWYQQALGQGPEFLTYFQNEAQLDKSGLPSDRFFAERPEGSVSTLKIQRTQQEDSAVYLCASSGRWQGPNQETQYFGPGTRLLVL.

The chain links TRBV5-6 to TRBJ1-1, with TRBD1 as a possible D gene (5 bases). The CDR3 totals 14 residues. Germline V lookup: CDR1 SGHDT, CDR2 YYEEEE. V lost 5 bases, J lost 1 base, and 12 bases lay in between. The CDR3 loop is CASRGGAENTEAFF. As DNA, the CDR3 is TGTGCCAGCAGAGGAGGGGCGGAGAACACTGAAGCTTTCTTT.

The gene calls are TRBV4-1 and TRBJ2-3; possibly TRBD2 for D (6 bases). The germline gives CDR1 MGHRA, CDR2 YSYEKL. Trimming pared 1 base from V and 5 bases from J, leaving 16 bases between. The CDR3 covers 16 residues. CDR3 nucleotide sequence: TGCGCCAGCAGCCAAGGTCTCACTAGCACGGTAGATACGCAGTATTTT. Its protein is CASSQGLTSTVDTQYF.

The chain combines TRBV11-3 with TRBJ2-1, with 9 nucleotides matching TRBD2. V lost 0 bases, J lost 10 bases, and 7 bases stayed unmatched. Looked up from germline, CDR1 is SGHNT and CDR2 is YENEEA. The CDR3 runs 15 residues. Here the CDR3 DNA reads TGTGCCAGCAGCTTAGATGGGACTAGCCGGCAGGAGCAGTTCTTC. Translation: CASSLDGTSRQEQFF.

The chain employs TRBV18 and TRBJ1-4; tentative D call: TRBD1 (6 bases). Trimming took off 3 bases at V and 1 base at J, with 15 bases between the two ends. Germline CDR1 KGHSH, CDR2 LQKENI. The CDR3 is 17 amino acids. CDR3 sequence reads: CASSPARGSLTNEKLFF. The CDR3 DNA sequence: TGTGCCAGCTCACCGGCCAGGGGATCTTTAACTAATGAAAAACTGTTTTTT.

The rearrangement joins TRBV28 to TRBJ2-4, with D possibly matching TRBD1 (6 bases). The V and J ends lost 2 bases and 16 bases respectively, with 21 bases between them. Germline CDR1 reads MDHEN; CDR2 reads SYDVKM. CDR3 size: 14 residues. The CDR3 DNA follows: TGTGCCAGCAGTTTAAGGGGACACGGCCGAAGCGAATACTTC. This encodes CASSLRGHGRSEYF. Filled out from reference TRBV28 and TRBJ2-4, the complete variable domain reads DVKVTQSSRYLVKRTGEKVFLECVQDMDHENMFWYRQDPGLGLRLIYFSYDVKMKEKGDIPEGYSVSREKKERFSLILESASTNQTSMYLCASSLRGHGRSEYFGAGTRLSVL.

This chain joins TRBV5-4 and TRBJ2-1, with TRBD2 matching over 7 bases. The CDR3 consists of 16 residues. Unmatched junction bases numbered 3, after V lost 0 bases and J lost 0 bases. Germline-derived CDR1 and CDR2 are SGHNT and YYREEE (reference sequence). CDR3 DNA sequence: TGTGCCAGCAGCTTGGGGGGCGGGGGCTCCTACAATGAGCAGTTCTTC. It encodes CASSLGGGGSYNEQFF.

The genes are TRBV11-2 and TRBJ1-5, with D unresolved. This CDR3 is built from 13 residues. Germline V lookup: CDR1 SGHAT, CDR2 FQNNGV. V was cut by 1 base and J by 9 bases, with 10 bases left in between. This chain's CDR3 is CASSLGVTRPQHF. The CDR3 bases are TGTGCCAGCAGCTTAGGTGTTACGCGGCCCCAGCATTTT.

A few counts support this clone. The chain carries TRBV10-3 and TRBJ1-1; no definite D call. Per the germline V gene, CDR1 is ENHRY and CDR2 is SYGVKD. The CDR3 is made up of 11 amino acids. Trimming left V 5 bases short and J 7 bases short, with 8 bases between. As DNA, the CDR3 is TGTGCCATCAGTCAGGCCTTTGAAGCTTTCTTT. As protein: CAISQAFEAFF.

CDR3 region: CASTYLDRGDHSNQPQHF. The CDR3 DNA sequence: TGTGCCAGCACCTACCTCGACAGGGGGGATCATAGCAATCAGCCCCAGCATTTT. The chain recombines TRBV6-7 with TRBJ1-5, with 9 bases matching TRBD1. TRBV6-7 is an ORF, with its function uncertain. With 7 bases clipped from V and 0 bases from J, the junction kept 13 bases outside the gene matches. The CDR3 extends over 18 amino acids.

The chain employs TRBV5-1 and TRBJ2-7; 9 bases are shared with TRBD1. Germline V lookup: CDR1 SGHRS, CDR2 YFSETQ. The CDR3 totals 14 residues. V shed 3 bases, J shed 7 bases, and the junction held 8 bases outside the gene matches. CDR3 residues: CASSSGTGRWEQYF. The DNA for the CDR3 is TGCGCCAGCAGCTCCGGGACAGGGCGGTGGGAGCAGTACTTC.

This clone was detected a few times. This same CDR3 is encoded by further DNA sequences in the sample. This chain links TRBV27 with TRBJ1-5, with D maybe TRBD1 (5 bases). CDR3 length: 18 amino acids. Germline V gene lookup returns CDR1 MNHEY and CDR2 SMNVEV (reference sequence). V was trimmed by 2 bases and J by 6 bases, leaving 23 bases between them. DNA for the CDR3: TGTGCCAGCAGTTTAGGAGTTGCGGGGGTCGGGGCCGCTCAGCCCCAGCATTTT. It translates to CASSLGVAGVGAAQPQHF.

This clone is a singleton in its sample. The CDR3 region is CASSLAVSFETQYF. CDR3 sequence (DNA): TGTGCCAGCAGCTTAGCGGTGAGCTTCGAGACCCAGTACTTC. The chain joins TRBV7-9 to TRBJ2-5, with D unresolved. The CDR3 sequence is 14 residues long. Germline CDR1 is SEHNR and CDR2 is FQNEAQ (reference sequence). With 0 bases removed from V and 5 bases from J, the gap between germline ends came to 10 bases.

The V gene is TRBV11-3, the J gene TRBJ2-7; TRBD2 agrees at 13 bases. Germline-derived CDR1 and CDR2 are SGHNT and YENEEA. The CDR3 consists of 16 residues. V trimming: 5 bases; J trimming: 3 bases; junction bases outside the gene matches: 7. The CDR3 DNA is TGTGCCAGCAGCCCACAGGGACTAGCGGGAATCTACGAGCAGTACTTC. It yields the protein CASSPQGLAGIYEQYF.

This rearrangement joins TRBV4-2 to TRBJ1-2, with 9 bases matching TRBD1. Germline CDR1 reads LGHNA; CDR2 reads YNFKEQ. This CDR3 region has 16 residues. V was clipped by 0 bases and J by 9 bases; unmatched bases: 11. The CDR3 bases are TGTGCCAGCAGCCAAGATCTGAGACAGGGGGTGCTAAGCTACACCTTC. It is translated as CASSQDLRQGVLSYTF.

This clone was observed once. V usage is TRBV28 and J usage is TRBJ2-7; 9 bases align to TRBD1. J gave up 1 base and V 5 bases, and 6 bases lay outside the gene matches. CDR1 is MDHEN and CDR2 is SYDVKM in the germline V gene. The CDR3 has 15 residues. CDR3 region: CASSPGQGISYEQYF. CDR3 bases: TGTGCCAGCAGTCCCGGACAGGGGATATCCTACGAGCAGTACTTC.